Below are 20 T cell receptor beta chains sequenced from a single sample in a study of blood T cell repertoires in COVID-19. Profiling relied on immunoSEQ multiplex PCR, and the TCRdb table lists in-frame clones only, not all of them. The sample carries about 180,000 clones, approximately 80% recorded once. The sample taken for sequencing was peripheral blood. Every receptor here comes from a human donor in a cohort sampled during active COVID-19.

The chain recombines TRBV5-1 with TRBJ1-2, with 9 bases identical to TRBD1. Germline values: CDR1 SGHRS, CDR2 YFSETQ. The V segment lost 4 bases and the J segment 5 bases; nucleotides outside the gene matches: 3. The CDR3 has 13 residues. CDR3 DNA: TGCGCCAGCAGCCGGGACAGGGCGTATGGCTACACCTTC. It yields the protein CASSRDRAYGYTF.

This clone was recorded only once. The rearrangement links TRBV6-1 to TRBJ1-2, with D possibly TRBD1 on 6 matching bases. CDR3 size: 18 residues. The germline V gene encodes CDR1 MNHNS and CDR2 SASEGT. Deletions cut 1 base from V and 3 bases from J, with 21 bases between. This CDR3 is CASSEEVEGGDSDYGYTF. CDR3 in DNA: TGTGCCAGCAGTGAAGAGGTAGAAGGGGGGGATTCGGACTATGGCTACACCTTC.

The chain combines TRBV7-5 with TRBJ1-2. TRBV7-5 is listed as a pseudogene. This CDR3 contains 11 residues. DNA of the CDR3: TGTGTCAGAAGCCCCCGGGGGGGCTACACCTTC. It encodes CVRSPRGGYTF.

This clone has just one count. The V gene is TRBV3-1 (or the pseudogene TRBV3-2), the J gene TRBJ1-6, with 7 bases that match TRBD1. CDR1 and CDR2 (germline): LGHDT, YNNKEL (reference sequence). The V and J ends lost 6 bases and 4 bases, in that order; junction bases with no gene match: 6. The length of the CDR3 is 15 residues. In DNA form, the CDR3 reads TGTGCCAGCAGGACAGGGATAGGTTATAATTCACCCCTCCACTTT. Its protein is CASRTGIGYNSPLHF.

In this sample, this clone turned up a few times. The rearrangement uses TRBV5-1 and TRBJ2-2, with TRBD1 matching over 11 bases. The length of the CDR3 is 15 residues. CDR1 is SGHRS, CDR2 YFSETQ, per germline. The V gene end was trimmed by 4 bases and the J gene end by 5 bases; junction bases not matched to a gene: 4. The CDR3 DNA follows: TGCGCCAGCAGCCTAGGGACAGGGGGGACCGGGGAGCTGTTTTTT. Translated: CASSLGTGGTGELFF.

This sequence joins TRBV4-1 and TRBJ1-5, with TRBD1 identical over 9 bases. Trimming took 0 bases from V and 0 from J; bases not matched to a gene: 6. From germline, CDR1 is MGHRA and CDR2 YSYEKL. The length of the CDR3 is 18 residues. The CDR3 is CASSQDSWDRVSNQPQHF. CDR3 nucleotide sequence: TGCGCCAGCAGCCAAGACAGTTGGGACAGGGTTAGCAATCAGCCCCAGCATTTT.

This clone was seen a single time. The rearrangement joins TRBV19 to TRBJ1-2; D ambiguous. The CDR3 covers 15 residues. Trimming stripped 4 bases from V and 3 bases from J, with 15 bases between. Per germline, CDR1 LNHDA and CDR2 SQIVND (reference sequence). The CDR3, as DNA: TGTGCCAGTAGTAAGCGGGGTGTGGACCACTATGGCTACACCTTC. Its protein is CASSKRGVDHYGYTF.

The V gene is TRBV29-1, the J gene TRBJ1-1; D may be TRBD1 (5 bases). Germline CDR1 reads SQVTM; CDR2 reads ANQGSEA. The V gene lost 5 bases and the J gene lost 1 base, with 17 bases spanning the gap. The CDR3 has 15 amino acids. CDR3 DNA: TGCAGCGTTCGCCGGATTAAGGGGCCGAACACTGAAGCTTTCTTT. Protein sequence: CSVRRIKGPNTEAFF. Variable domain in full (rest from reference TRBV29-1 and TRBJ1-1): SAVISQKPSRDICQRGTSLTIQCQVDSQVTMMFWYRQQPGQSLTLIATANQGSEATYESGFVIDKFPISRPNLTFSTLTVSNMSPEDSSIYLCSVRRIKGPNTEAFFGQGTRLTVV.

The chain links TRBV2 to TRBJ2-1; D ambiguous. The CDR3 contains 14 residues. The V end was cut by 5 bases, the J end by 5 bases, with 13 bases between. Looked up from germline, CDR1 is SNHLY and CDR2 is FYNNEI. CDR3 in DNA: TGTGCCAGCAGTCCACACCATACACACAATGAGCAGTTCTTC. It translates to CASSPHHTHNEQFF.

This chain links TRBV25-1 with TRBJ1-1; possible D gene TRBD1, 5 bases. The V end lost 6 bases, the J end lost 0 bases, and 14 bases lay between the germline ends. The CDR3 sequence is 15 residues long. Germline V gene sequence: CDR1 MGHDK, CDR2 SYGVNS. The CDR3 DNA follows: TGTGCCAGCAGCGAAGGGGCTCTGGTGAACACTGAAGCTTTCTTT. Translated: CASSEGALVNTEAFF.

The chain employs TRBV20-1 and TRBJ1-5; 8 bases are a match to TRBD1. The germline CDR1 and CDR2 sequences are DFQATT and SNEGSKA (reference sequence). Trimming cost V 3 bases and J 9 bases; bases outside gene matches: 10. There are 14 residues in the CDR3. The chain's CDR3 is CSASGTGPFGPQHF. For the CDR3, the DNA is TGCAGTGCTAGTGGGACAGGACCTTTCGGGCCCCAGCATTTT.

V and J are TRBV6-2 or TRBV6-3 and TRBJ2-5; 8 nucleotides match TRBD2. J lost 7 bases, V lost 0 bases, and 13 bases had no gene match. The CDR3 contains 17 residues. Germline V gene lookup returns CDR1 MNHEY and CDR2 SVGEGT. The CDR3 sequence: CASSYSGGVAGFGTQYF. The CDR3 nucleotides are TGTGCCAGCAGTTACTCTGGCGGAGTAGCGGGGTTCGGGACCCAGTACTTC.

The V gene is TRBV3-1 (or the pseudogene TRBV3-2), the J gene TRBJ1-5; D is undetermined. The CDR3 contains 15 residues. Trimming pared 0 bases from V and 2 bases from J, leaving 8 bases between. Germline values: CDR1 LGHDT, CDR2 YNNKEL (reference sequence). CDR3 sequence: CASSQDLTGNQPQHF. CDR3 sequence (DNA): TGTGCCAGCAGCCAAGATTTAACAGGCAATCAGCCCCAGCATTTT.

The genes are TRBV5-4 and TRBJ2-1; 8 bases map to TRBD2. CDR1 and CDR2 from the germline V gene are SGHNT and YYREEE (reference sequence). J lost 8 bases, V lost 0 bases, and 4 bases had no gene match. The CDR3 is made up of 14 amino acids. The CDR3 is CASSLATGGDEQFF. In nucleotides, the CDR3 is TGTGCCAGCAGCTTGGCGACGGGGGGGGATGAGCAGTTCTTC.

V usage is TRBV19 and J usage is TRBJ2-1, with 7 bases aligning to TRBD2. With V trimmed by 8 bases and J by 6 bases, 13 bases remained unmatched. The CDR3 spans 15 residues. Germline CDR1 is LNHDA and CDR2 is SQIVND (reference sequence). Here the CDR3 reads CASCRGTNGRNEQFF. Written as DNA, the CDR3 is TGTGCCAGTTGTCGAGGGACTAACGGGCGCAATGAGCAGTTCTTC.

This clone has a single count. The chain couples TRBV21-1 to TRBJ1-2. TRBV21-1 constitutes a pseudogene. The CDR3 covers 10 residues. CDR3 coding DNA: TGTGCCAGCGCGGCCTATGGCTACACCTTC. This translates into CASAAYGYTF.

The chain recombines TRBV7-2 with TRBJ1-1; a weak D match, TRBD1 (5 bases). CDR3 size: 15 residues. V lost 1 base and J lost 0, with 9 bases in between. Germline values: CDR1 SGHTA, CDR2 FQGNSA. The CDR3 reads CASSLDGGLNTEAFF. As DNA, the CDR3 is TGTGCCAGCAGCTTAGACGGGGGACTGAACACTGAAGCTTTCTTT.

This rearrangement joins TRBV5-1 to TRBJ1-4, with 7 bases aligning to TRBD1. The CDR3 spans 15 residues. The ends lost 1 base at V and 7 bases at J; junction bases unmatched: 7. Germline values: CDR1 SGHRS, CDR2 YFSETQ. The CDR3 sequence is CASSLNWQGGEKLFF. CDR3 DNA: TGCGCCAGCAGCTTGAACTGGCAGGGGGGTGAAAAACTGTTTTTT.

The rearrangement joins TRBV6-1 to TRBJ2-7; maybe TRBD1 (7 bases). Trimming left V 3 bases short and J 4 bases short, with 10 bases between. Germline-derived CDR1 and CDR2 are MNHNS and SASEGT. The CDR3 loop spans 13 amino acids. CDR3 sequence (DNA): TGTGCCAGCAGTGAGACAGGGAGGTACGAGCAGTACTTC. Translating gives CASSETGRYEQYF.

The chain links TRBV3-1 (or the pseudogene TRBV3-2) to TRBJ2-1; TRBD2 matches at 10 bases. Germline V gene data show CDR1 as LGHDT and CDR2 as YNNKEL (reference sequence). The CDR3 is 15 residues long. J lost 4 bases, V lost 0 bases, and 0 bases had no gene match. The CDR3 here is CASSQELAGYNEQFF. CDR3 DNA: TGTGCCAGCAGCCAAGAACTAGCGGGGTACAATGAGCAGTTCTTC.